The rows below give T cell receptor beta chains drawn from one sample of a study of PD-L1 blockade in urothelial cancer. The data were produced by immunoSEQ multiplex PCR, yet TCRdb's version contains in-frame clones alone and is incomplete. The sample shows about 88,000 clones, over 90% of them seen only once. The sample was PBMCs, taken around atezolizumab (anti-PD-L1) treatment. The source is a man aged 55 to 70 with urothelial cancer. CDR3s include the opening cysteine and the closing phenylalanine or tryptophan. The D gene is left open where the match is weak. Not every row has a clone size; where given, it reads once, few, many or a size class.

v_call	d_call	j_call	clone_size	cdr3_nt	cdr3_aa
TRBV16	-	TRBJ2-5	-	TGTGCCAGCAGCCAATCGACGGGGAGAGGGACCCAGTACTTC	CASSQSTGRGTQYF
TRBV4-3	TRBD2	TRBJ2-1	-	TGCGCCAGCAGCCAAGATTGGTCATGGGGAGCGGGAGGAAAGTGGAATGAGCAGTTCTTC	CASSQDWSWGAGGKWNEQFF
TRBV4-3	TRBD2	TRBJ2-3	-	TGCGCCAGCAGCCTTACCCGGGAGGGCCGGGATACGCAGTATTTT	CASSLTREGRDTQYF
TRBV28	-	TRBJ1-3	-	TGTGCCAGCAGTCCAGCGACAGAGCCTTGGGGAAACACCATATATTTT	CASSPATEPWGNTIYF
TRBV9	-	TRBJ1-1	-	TGTGCCAGCAGCGTAGCAGGGTGGGACACTGAAGCTTTCTTT	CASSVAGWDTEAFF
TRBV7-9	TRBD2	TRBJ2-2	-	TGTGCCAGCAGCCCAAAGGCTCCGGGACTAGCGGGTGGCGGGGAGCTGTTTTTT	CASSPKAPGLAGGGELFF
TRBV30	TRBD1	TRBJ1-6	-	TGTGCCTGGAGTGATCCGGGACAGGGTGTTCGTTCACCCCTCCACTTT	CAWSDPGQGVRSPLHF
TRBV6-5	-	TRBJ2-1	-	TGTGCCAGCAGACCCGTTAACCCACTGTACAATGAGCAGTTCTTC	CASRPVNPLYNEQFF
TRBV4-2	-	TRBJ1-4	-	TGTGCCAGCAGCCAGTCCCTGAGGGCGACTAATGAAAAACTGTTTTTT	CASSQSLRATNEKLFF
TRBV18	-	TRBJ2-3	-	TGTGCCAGCTCACCAAGAGGGAAATCGTACACAGATACGCAGTATTTT	CASSPRGKSYTDTQYF
TRBV19	-	TRBJ2-7	-	TGTGCCAGTAGTATCAGGGACGAGCAGTACTTC	CASSIRDEQYF
TRBV9	-	TRBJ2-7	-	TGTGCCAGCAGCGTAGGTCTGCGTAATTACGAGCAGTACTTC	CASSVGLRNYEQYF
TRBV4-2	TRBD2	TRBJ2-3	-	TGTGCCAGCAGCCAAGATCTGCGGGGGGGCACAGATACGCAGTATTTT	CASSQDLRGGTDTQYF
TRBV7-9	TRBD2	TRBJ2-5	-	TGTGCCAGCAGCTTGGCTAGCGGGACCGGGGAGACCCAGTACTTC	CASSLASGTGETQYF
TRBV7-3	TRBD2	TRBJ2-2	-	TGTGCCAGCAGCTTAACTAGCGGGGCCACCGGGGAGCTGTTTTTT	CASSLTSGATGELFF
TRBV5-1	-	TRBJ2-1	-	TGCGCCAGCAGCTTCCCGACAGACTCCTACAATGAGCAGTTCTTC	CASSFPTDSYNEQFF
TRBV7-2	TRBD2	TRBJ2-1	-	TGTGCCAGCAGCTTAGTTAGCGGGAGTTTCAATGAGCAGTTCTTC	CASSLVSGSFNEQFF
TRBV30	-	TRBJ1-6	-	TGTGCCTGGAGTGTGCTGAGGGCGAATTCACCCCTCCACTTT	CAWSVLRANSPLHF
TRBV27	-	TRBJ2-3	once	TGTGCCAGCAGTTTCTTGTCTGGTCGGACAGATACGCAGTATTTT	CASSFLSGRTDTQYF
TRBV30	TRBD1	TRBJ2-7	-	TGTGCCTGGATGAAACAAACCGGGACAGGTTTCTACGAGCAGTACTTC	CAWMKQTGTGFYEQYF
TRBV9	-	TRBJ1-1	-	TGTGCCAGCAGCTCTTGGGCCAAGAGTGAAGCTTTCTTT	CASSSWAKSEAFF
TRBV4-3	-	TRBJ2-6	-	TGCGCCAGCAGCCAGGACTTCGGGGCCAACGTCCTGACTTTC	CASSQDFGANVLTF
TRBV6-6	-	TRBJ1-2	-	TGTGCCATCGAGGCGGATACGCCCTCCAACTATGGCTACACCTTC	CAIEADTPSNYGYTF
TRBV30	-	TRBJ1-6	-	TGTGCCTGGAGTGTAAGAGTTTCACCCCTCCACTTT	CAWSVRVSPLHF
TRBV5-6	TRBD1	TRBJ2-7	-	TGTGCCAGCAGCTGGACTGGGACAGGGCTGGTCGTAGAGCAGTACTTC	CASSWTGTGLVVEQYF
TRBV4-1	TRBD1	TRBJ2-3	few	TGCGCCAGCAGCCATGGGGACAGCATCACAGATACGCAGTATTTT	CASSHGDSITDTQYF
TRBV6-5	-	TRBJ1-3	few	TGTGCCAGCAGGCCAGGGTTTTCCGGAAACACCATATATTTT	CASRPGFSGNTIYF
TRBV7-9	-	TRBJ2-5	-	TGTGCCAGCAGCTTCATCGGGGGAAGAAAAAGAGAGGAGACCCAGTACTTC	CASSFIGGRKREETQYF
TRBV7-8	-	TRBJ2-2	once	TGTGCCAGCAGCTTCTCTTGGCAGGGCCTCTCGGGCGGGGAGCTGTTTTTT	CASSFSWQGLSGGELFF
TRBV6-1	TRBD1	TRBJ1-3	once	TGTGCCAGCAGTAGGACAGGGGGTGGAAACACCATATATTTT	CASSRTGGGNTIYF
TRBV2	TRBD2	TRBJ2-3	-	TGTGCCAGCGGGACTAGCGGGAGGGATACGCAGTATTTT	CASGTSGRDTQYF
TRBV14	TRBD2	TRBJ2-6	once	TGTGCCAGCAGCCTTCTCTGGACTAGCGTTCCTGGGGCCAACGTCCTGACTTTC	CASSLLWTSVPGANVLTF
TRBV5-1	-	TRBJ2-2	few	TGCGCCAGCAGCTTGGTGGGACTTGACACCGGGGAGCTGTTTTTT	CASSLVGLDTGELFF
TRBV6-5	TRBD2	TRBJ2-2	once	TGTGCCAGCTCCGGACTAGCCGGGATCGGGGAGCTGTTTTTT	CASSGLAGIGELFF
TRBV28	TRBD1	TRBJ2-1	-	TGTGCCAGCAGTCCCCTCGGGCAGGGGGCCTACAATGAGCAGTTCTTC	CASSPLGQGAYNEQFF
TRBV5-6	-	TRBJ1-5	once	TGTGCCAGCAGCGACGGGGTCAATCAGCCCCAGCATTTT	CASSDGVNQPQHF
TRBV7-8	-	TRBJ1-1	-	TGTGCCAGCAGCTTGGGGGCCGGGGGGACTGAAGCTTTCTTT	CASSLGAGGTEAFF
TRBV18	TRBD2	TRBJ2-1	-	TGTGCCAGCTCACCCGGGACTAGCGGGAGAGAGAGGCAGTTCTTC	CASSPGTSGRERQFF
TRBV6-1	TRBD1	TRBJ1-4	once	TGTGCCAGCAGTGAGGGACAGGGGGAAGGTAATGAAAAACTGTTTTTT	CASSEGQGEGNEKLFF
TRBV7-9	-	TRBJ1-2	once	TGTGCCAGCAGCAGTCTCAGGGTCGGATCTTGGGGCTACACCTTC	CASSSLRVGSWGYTF
TRBV5-1	TRBD1	TRBJ2-7	-	TGCGCCAGCAGCTCCTGGGGGGGGACAGGGGATAGCGAGCAGTACTTC	CASSSWGGTGDSEQYF
TRBV7-3	TRBD2	TRBJ2-7	-	TGTGCCAGCAGCCCCGATAGCGGGGGCACTTACGAGCAGTACTTC	CASSPDSGGTYEQYF
TRBV10-3	-	TRBJ1-2	once	TGTGCCATCAGTGAACCGAGGGGGACAAACTATGGCTACACCTTC	CAISEPRGTNYGYTF
TRBV28	TRBD2	TRBJ2-3	-	TGTGCCAGCAGCGTAGCGGGAGGGGGGGGAGATACGCAGTATTTT	CASSVAGGGGDTQYF
TRBV4-3	-	TRBJ1-5	-	TGCGCCAGCAGCCAAGGGACAACTATCAATCAGCCCCAGCATTTT	CASSQGTTINQPQHF
TRBV9	TRBD1	TRBJ2-7	-	TGTGCCAGCAGCCCTACAGGGGGCGTCGAGCAGTACTTC	CASSPTGGVEQYF
TRBV2	-	TRBJ1-2	few	TGTGCCAGCAGAGACGAGACCTCTAGGGGCTACACCTTC	CASRDETSRGYTF